This T cell receptor beta chain was captured by sequencing in a study of shared clonotypes between healthy human individuals. In the study overall: Researchers drew samples from a couple of women and a few men aged 18 to 49.

This CDR3 is 13 amino acids long. CDR1 and CDR2 from the germline V gene are LNHDA and SQIVND (reference sequence). V dropped 1 base and J dropped 4 bases, with 7 bases sitting between them. Genomic DNA from each subset was divided evenly over several immunoSEQ plates. The protocol was immunoSEQ multiplex PCR, while the TCRdb copy is restricted to in-frame clones and leaves out a portion. Altogether approximately 2.1 million clones are present, about 92% being singletons, with the ten largest covering 0.39%. A CD45RA+ naive subset and a CD45RA-negative memory subset were split from CD4+ cells. The sequenced material came from naive CD4+ T cells from PBMCs. Subset specified: CD45RA+ positively selected. The sequence derives from a man in his late teens or twenties in good health. Some clones in this sample may be carry-over from other donors' samples. This chain connects TRBV19 to TRBJ2-5, with D perhaps matching TRBD2 (5 bases). The CDR3 sequence is CASSIGRRETQYF. As DNA, the CDR3 is TGTGCCAGTAGTATAGGGAGGCGAGAGACCCAGTACTTC.